Below are 10 T cell receptor beta chains sequenced from a single sample in a study of cytomegalovirus exposure and HLA in healthy donors. 13 Jbeta primers and 60 Vbeta primers were used for the PCR. The method was immunoSEQ multiplex PCR; TCRdb's version includes in-frame clones alone and lacks a portion of them. The sample includes 100,000 or so clones, 65% to 90% of them seen just once. Sequencing used PBMCs. These receptors came from a woman aged 18-30 years in good health and CMV-seronegative.

The chain combines TRBV7-8 with TRBJ2-1, with 11 bases that match TRBD2. With 2 bases clipped from V and 4 bases from J, the junction kept 4 bases outside the gene matches. CDR1 and CDR2 (germline): SGHVS, FQNEAQ. The CDR3 runs 16 residues. The CDR3 DNA follows: TGTGCCAGCAGCTTACGATTAGCGGGGGGGTACAATGAGCAGTTCTTC. This gives the protein CASSLRLAGGYNEQFF.

V gene TRBV7-2 combines with J gene TRBJ2-1; 10 bases map to TRBD2. V lost 7 bases to trimming and J lost 6 bases; unmatched junction nucleotides: 15. Germline lookup yields CDR1 SGHTA and CDR2 FQGNSA. The CDR3 sequence is 17 residues long. CDR3 sequence: CASTSSPGTSASNEQFF. The CDR3 DNA follows: TGTGCCAGCACCTCTTCCCCCGGGACTAGCGCAAGCAATGAGCAGTTCTTC.

There are a few counts of this clone. The chain recombines TRBV7-9 with TRBJ2-5; no clear D. V was shortened by 1 base and J by 2 bases, with 11 bases between the two germline ends. The germline CDR1 and CDR2 sequences are SEHNR and FQNEAQ (reference sequence). The CDR3 covers 15 residues. CDR3 nucleotides: TGTGCCAGCAGCTTAGTGGTTTCCAGGCAAGAGACCCAGTACTTC. It yields the protein CASSLVVSRQETQYF.

The CDR3 protein is CASEFPGQGPDEQYF. CDR3 nucleotide sequence: TGTGCCAGCGAATTCCCGGGACAGGGCCCGGACGAGCAGTACTTC. The chain couples TRBV28 to TRBJ2-7; TRBD1 aligns across 9 bases. V shed 8 bases, J shed 5 bases, and the junction held 13 bases outside the gene matches. CDR3 length: 15 amino acids. In germline, CDR1 is MDHEN, CDR2 SYDVKM.

With regard to this clone: The sample has other DNA sequences that encode this CDR3 too. This chain uses TRBV5-1 with TRBJ2-7; 12 bases align to TRBD2. Germline-derived CDR1 and CDR2 are SGHRS and YFSETQ. The V and J ends lost 2 bases and 4 bases, in that order; junction bases with no gene match: 1. CDR3 size: 14 residues. CDR3 protein: CASSFGLAGYEQYF. CDR3 DNA: TGCGCCAGCAGCTTTGGACTAGCGGGGTACGAGCAGTACTTC.

The rearrangement uses TRBV7-9 and TRBJ1-1; 10 bases are shared with TRBD1. The CDR3 has 14 residues. V shed 6 bases and J 0 bases; nucleotides not matched to a gene: 1. Germline CDR1 and CDR2: SEHNR and FQNEAQ (reference sequence). Here the CDR3 reads CASRDRGLNTEAFF. CDR3 nucleotide sequence: TGTGCCAGCAGAGACAGGGGGCTGAACACTGAAGCTTTCTTT.

The gene calls are TRBV7-9 and TRBJ2-3, with D perhaps matching TRBD2 (5 bases). The CDR3 has 13 amino acids. The V and J ends lost 3 bases and 1 base respectively, with 5 bases between them. Germline V gives CDR1 SEHNR, CDR2 FQNEAQ (reference sequence). This CDR3 reads CASSFGGTDTQYF. DNA for the CDR3: TGTGCCAGCAGCTTCGGGGGCACAGATACGCAGTATTTT.

This sequence joins TRBV19 and TRBJ1-2, with 8 bases fitting TRBD1. There are 12 residues in the CDR3. Per germline, CDR1 LNHDA and CDR2 SQIVND (reference sequence). V trimming: 7 bases; J trimming: 5 bases; junction bases outside the gene matches: 3. CDR3 nucleotide sequence: TGTGCCAGTATGGACAGGGATTATGGCTACACCTTC. It specifies CASMDRDYGYTF.

The chain carries TRBV5-8 and TRBJ1-2; D is uncertain. Trimming pared 7 bases from V and 4 bases from J, leaving 23 bases between. The CDR3 sequence is 16 residues long. Germline V CDR1 and CDR2: SGHTS, YDEGEE. CDR3 DNA: TGTGCCAGCGGCGACCGGGAGCAACCACTAACCTATGGCTACACCTTC. Protein: CASGDREQPLTYGYTF.

This clone was seen only once. Other DNA sequences in the sample encode the same CDR3. The rearrangement uses TRBV7-9 and TRBJ1-1, with a weak D call TRBD1 (6 bases). Trimming stripped 5 bases from V and 4 bases from J, with 17 bases between. This CDR3 is 15 amino acids long. CDR1 is SEHNR and CDR2 is FQNEAQ in the germline V gene (reference sequence). CDR3 coding DNA: TGTGCCAGCAGCCTAGTAATCGGGGGGCCCACTGAAGCTTTCTTT. This codes for CASSLVIGGPTEAFF.